This TCR beta chain emerged from a study of response to subunit inactivated influenza vaccine. The study, taken as a whole, reports: The authors suggested that few new T cells are recruited per seasonal influenza vaccination.

Germline lookup yields CDR1 SGDLS and CDR2 YYNGEE. V lost 0 bases and J lost 5, with 18 bases in between. The CDR3 spans 17 residues. As regards this clonotype: The antigen is unknown.

TCRdb independently ran MiXCR on the RT-PCR reads; one entry per CDR3 protein. The table has a few hundred thousand distinct CDR3 sequences, 12% seen once. Sequenced material: non-naive T cells sorted from PBMCs, taken 14 to 15 days before vaccination. V is TRBV9 and J is TRBJ1-5, with D possibly being TRBD1 (6 bases). This clonotype was obtained from a man aged 50-59 years who received an inactivated influenza vaccine. The CDR3 DNA follows: TGTGCCAGCAGCGTAGAGGGGTTCGGGGGCGAGGATCAGCCCCAGCATTTT. Amino acids: CASSVEGFGGEDQPQHF.